These T cell receptor beta chains were read from a single sample in a study of T cell responses to AZD1222 COVID-19 vaccine. Libraries were prepared by immunoSEQ multiplex PCR; TCRdb keeps only in-frame clonotypes and omits some of them. This table holds 150,000 or so clones, around nine tenths found once. The sample here was peripheral blood, taken on day 0 of AZD1222 vaccination. The receptor set was obtained from an adult in good health. Both conserved end residues are trimmed from each CDR3.

TRBJ2-7	TRBV10-3	AISPGRRGYEQY
TRBJ2-1	TRBV7-8	ASSLGLAGSYNEQF
TRBJ2-7	TRBV7-9	ASSFQGSYEQY
TRBJ1-2	TRBV6-5	ASSYGGAAHGYT
TRBJ1-1	TRBV11-3	ASSPRADTEAF
TRBJ1-4	TRBV6-5	ASRPGGEREKLF
TRBJ2-7	TRBV5-1	ASSLAPTSSYEQY
TRBJ2-7	TRBV7-2	ASSLDAGPGVEQY
TRBJ1-2	TRBV6-1	ASSEARGGLSYGYT
TRBJ1-2	TRBV5-1	ASSYGGGDYGYT
TRBJ1-2	TRBV4-1	ASSQGMGILYGYT